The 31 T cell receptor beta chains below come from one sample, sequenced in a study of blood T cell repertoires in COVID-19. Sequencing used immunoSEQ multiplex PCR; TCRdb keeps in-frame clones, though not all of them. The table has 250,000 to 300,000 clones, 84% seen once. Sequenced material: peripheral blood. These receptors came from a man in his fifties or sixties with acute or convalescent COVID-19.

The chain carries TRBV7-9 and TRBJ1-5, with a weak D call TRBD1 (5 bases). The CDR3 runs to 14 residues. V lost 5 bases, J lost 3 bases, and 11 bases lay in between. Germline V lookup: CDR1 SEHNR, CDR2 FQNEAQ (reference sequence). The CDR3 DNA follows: TGTGCCAGCAGCCTGGACACCCTCAATCAGCCCCAGCATTTT. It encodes CASSLDTLNQPQHF.

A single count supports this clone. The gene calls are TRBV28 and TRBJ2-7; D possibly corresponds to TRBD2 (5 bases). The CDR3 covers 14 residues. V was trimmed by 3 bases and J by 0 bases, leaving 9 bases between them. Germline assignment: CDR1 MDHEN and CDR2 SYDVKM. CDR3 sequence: CASSFLGSSYEQYF. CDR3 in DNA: TGTGCCAGCAGTTTTTTGGGGAGCTCCTACGAGCAGTACTTC.

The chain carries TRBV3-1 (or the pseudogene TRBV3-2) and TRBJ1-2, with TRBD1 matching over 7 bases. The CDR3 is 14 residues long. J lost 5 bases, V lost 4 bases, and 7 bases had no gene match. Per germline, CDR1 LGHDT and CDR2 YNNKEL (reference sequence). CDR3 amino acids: CASSPSVGQYGYTF. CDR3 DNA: TGTGCCAGCAGCCCGTCGGTGGGACAGTATGGCTACACCTTC.

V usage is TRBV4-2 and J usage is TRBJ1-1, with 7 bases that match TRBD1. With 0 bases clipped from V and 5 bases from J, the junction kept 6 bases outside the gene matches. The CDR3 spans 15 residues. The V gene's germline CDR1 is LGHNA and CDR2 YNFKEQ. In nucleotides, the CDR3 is TGTGCCAGCAGCCAAGATTGGGCACAGGGGACTGAAGCTTTCTTT. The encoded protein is CASSQDWAQGTEAFF.

The CDR3 region has the DNA TGTGCCAGCAGCTTGGGGGGGGCCGAGAACACTGAAGCTTTCTTT. Translation gives CASSLGGAENTEAFF. The rearrangement uses TRBV7-2 and TRBJ1-1; tentative D call: TRBD1 (6 bases). V dropped 3 bases and J dropped 1 base, with 12 bases sitting between them. The germline V gene encodes CDR1 SGHTA and CDR2 FQGNSA. The CDR3 is made up of 15 amino acids.

In DNA, the CDR3 is TGTGCCAGCAGCCACGGGGGTACGCAGTATTTT. Translating gives CASSHGGTQYF. V and J are TRBV14 and TRBJ2-3; TRBD2 might be the D (6 bases). Germline CDR1 and CDR2: SGHDN and FVKESK. Trimming removed 3 bases from V and 8 bases from J, with 6 bases in between. The CDR3 has 11 residues.

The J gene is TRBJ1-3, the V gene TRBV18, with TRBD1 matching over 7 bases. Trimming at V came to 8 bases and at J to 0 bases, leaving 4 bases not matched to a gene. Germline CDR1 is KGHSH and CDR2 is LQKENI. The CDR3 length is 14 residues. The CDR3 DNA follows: TGTGCCAGCGCGGACAGGAACTCTGGAAACACCATATATTTT. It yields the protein CASADRNSGNTIYF. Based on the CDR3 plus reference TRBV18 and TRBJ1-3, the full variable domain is NAGVMQNPRHLVRRRGQEARLRCSPMKGHSHVYWYRQLPEEGLKFMVYLQKENIIDESGMPKERFSAEFPKEGPSILRIQQVVRGDSAAYFCASADRNSGNTIYFGEGSWLTVV.

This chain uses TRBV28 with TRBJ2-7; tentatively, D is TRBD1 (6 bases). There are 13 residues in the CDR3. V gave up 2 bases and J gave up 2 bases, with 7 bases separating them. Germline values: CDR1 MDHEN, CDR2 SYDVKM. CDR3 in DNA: TGTGCCAGCAGTTTAGGGGGCACCTACGAGCAGTACTTC. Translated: CASSLGGTYEQYF.

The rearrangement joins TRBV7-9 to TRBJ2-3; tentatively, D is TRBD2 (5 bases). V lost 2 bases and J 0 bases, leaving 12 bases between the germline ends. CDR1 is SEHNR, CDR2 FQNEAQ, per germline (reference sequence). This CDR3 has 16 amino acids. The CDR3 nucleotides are TGTGCCAGCAGCTTAATGACTATTCCTAGCACAGATACGCAGTATTTT. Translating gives CASSLMTIPSTDTQYF.

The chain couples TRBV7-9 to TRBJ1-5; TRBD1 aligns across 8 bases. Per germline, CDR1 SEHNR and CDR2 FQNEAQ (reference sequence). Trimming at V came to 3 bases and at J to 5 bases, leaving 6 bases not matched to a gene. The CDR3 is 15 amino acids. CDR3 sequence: CASSFDRGGDQPQHF. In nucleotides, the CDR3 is TGTGCCAGCAGCTTCGACAGGGGAGGAGATCAGCCCCAGCATTTT.

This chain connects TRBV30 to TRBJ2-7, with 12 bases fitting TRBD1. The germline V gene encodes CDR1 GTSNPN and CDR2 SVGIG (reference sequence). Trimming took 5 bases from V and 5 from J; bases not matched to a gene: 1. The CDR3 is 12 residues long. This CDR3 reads CAWGTGGNEQYF. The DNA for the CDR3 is TGTGCCTGGGGGACAGGGGGCAACGAGCAGTACTTC.

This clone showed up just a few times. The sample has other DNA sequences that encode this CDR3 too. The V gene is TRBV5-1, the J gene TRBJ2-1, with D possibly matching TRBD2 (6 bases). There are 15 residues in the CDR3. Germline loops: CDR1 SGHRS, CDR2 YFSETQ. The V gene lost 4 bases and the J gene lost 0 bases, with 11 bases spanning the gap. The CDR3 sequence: CASSPGGSSYNEQFF. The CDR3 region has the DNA TGCGCCAGCAGCCCAGGAGGGAGCTCCTACAATGAGCAGTTCTTC.

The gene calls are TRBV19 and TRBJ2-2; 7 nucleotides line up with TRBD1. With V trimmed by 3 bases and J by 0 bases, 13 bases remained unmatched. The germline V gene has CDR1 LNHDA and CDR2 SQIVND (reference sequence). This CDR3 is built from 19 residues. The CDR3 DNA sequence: TGTGCCAGTAGTATGTCCCGACAGGGCCGGTCGACGAACACCGGGGAGCTGTTTTTT. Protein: CASSMSRQGRSTNTGELFF.

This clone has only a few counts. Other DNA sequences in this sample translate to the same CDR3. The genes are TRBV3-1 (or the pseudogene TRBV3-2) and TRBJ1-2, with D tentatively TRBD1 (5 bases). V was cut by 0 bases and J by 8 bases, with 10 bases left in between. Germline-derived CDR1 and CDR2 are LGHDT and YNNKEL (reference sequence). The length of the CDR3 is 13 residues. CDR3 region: CASSQEGGEGYTF. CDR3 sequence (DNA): TGTGCCAGCAGCCAAGAGGGAGGGGAAGGCTACACCTTC.

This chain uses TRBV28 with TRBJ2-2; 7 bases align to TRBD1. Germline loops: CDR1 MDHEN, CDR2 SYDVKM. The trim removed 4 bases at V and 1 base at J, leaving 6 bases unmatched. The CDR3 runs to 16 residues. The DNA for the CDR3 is TGTGCCAGCAGTTCGACAGGGATGGTGAACACCGGGGAGCTGTTTTTT. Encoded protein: CASSSTGMVNTGELFF.

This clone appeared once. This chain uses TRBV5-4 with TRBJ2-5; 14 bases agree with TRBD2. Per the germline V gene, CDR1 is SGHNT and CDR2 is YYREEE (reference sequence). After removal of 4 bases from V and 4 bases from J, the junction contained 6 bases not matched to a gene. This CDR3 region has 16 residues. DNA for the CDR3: TGTGCCAGCAGCCCCGGACTAGCGGGAGGTTCAGAGACCCAGTACTTC. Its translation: CASSPGLAGGSETQYF. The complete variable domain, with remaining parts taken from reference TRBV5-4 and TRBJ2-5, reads ETGVTQSPTHLIKTRGQQVTLRCSSQSGHNTVSWYQQALGQGPQFIFQYYREEENGRGNFPPRFSGLQFPNYSSELNVNALELDDSALYLCASSPGLAGGSETQYFGPGTRLLVL.

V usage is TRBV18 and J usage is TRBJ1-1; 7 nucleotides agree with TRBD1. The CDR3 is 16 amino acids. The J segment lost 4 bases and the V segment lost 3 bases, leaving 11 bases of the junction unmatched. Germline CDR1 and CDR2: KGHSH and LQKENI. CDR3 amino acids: CASSPGQLRGGTEAFF. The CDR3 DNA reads TGTGCCAGCTCACCGGGACAGCTTAGAGGCGGCACTGAAGCTTTCTTT. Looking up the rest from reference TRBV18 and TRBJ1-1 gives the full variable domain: NAGVMQNPRHLVRRRGQEARLRCSPMKGHSHVYWYRQLPEEGLKFMVYLQKENIIDESGMPKERFSAEFPKEGPSILRIQQVVRGDSAAYFCASSPGQLRGGTEAFFGQGTRLTVV.

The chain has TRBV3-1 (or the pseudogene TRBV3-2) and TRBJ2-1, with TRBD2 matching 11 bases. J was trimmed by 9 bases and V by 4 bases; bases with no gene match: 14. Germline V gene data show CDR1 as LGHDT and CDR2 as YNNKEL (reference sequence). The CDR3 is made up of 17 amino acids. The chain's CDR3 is CASSPYSVAGGRGEQFF. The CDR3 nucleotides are TGTGCCAGCAGCCCCTACAGCGTAGCGGGGGGGAGGGGTGAGCAGTTCTTC.

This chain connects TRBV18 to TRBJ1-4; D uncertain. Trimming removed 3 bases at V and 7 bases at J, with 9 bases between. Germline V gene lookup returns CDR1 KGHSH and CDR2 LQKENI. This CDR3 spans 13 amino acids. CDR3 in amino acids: CASSPRDSEKLFF. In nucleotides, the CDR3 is TGTGCCAGCTCACCGCGGGATAGTGAAAAACTGTTTTTT.

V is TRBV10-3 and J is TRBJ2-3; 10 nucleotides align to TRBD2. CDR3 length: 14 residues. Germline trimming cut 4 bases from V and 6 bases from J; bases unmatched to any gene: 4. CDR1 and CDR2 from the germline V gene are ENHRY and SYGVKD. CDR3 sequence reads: CAISGGTSADTQYF. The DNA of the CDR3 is TGTGCCATCAGTGGGGGGACTAGCGCGGATACGCAGTATTTT.

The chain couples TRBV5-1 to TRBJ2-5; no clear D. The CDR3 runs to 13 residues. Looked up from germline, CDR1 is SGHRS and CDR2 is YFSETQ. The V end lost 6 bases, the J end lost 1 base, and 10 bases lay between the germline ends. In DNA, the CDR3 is TGCGCCAGCACCTCCGACATCCAAGAGACCCAGTACTTC. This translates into CASTSDIQETQYF.

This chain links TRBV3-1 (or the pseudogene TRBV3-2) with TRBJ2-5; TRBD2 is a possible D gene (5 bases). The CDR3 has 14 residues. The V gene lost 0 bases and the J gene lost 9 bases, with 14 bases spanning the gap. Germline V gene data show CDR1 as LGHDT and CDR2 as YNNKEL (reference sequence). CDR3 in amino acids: CASSQDSGDKAQYF. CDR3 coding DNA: TGTGCCAGCAGCCAAGATTCCGGGGATAAGGCCCAGTACTTC.

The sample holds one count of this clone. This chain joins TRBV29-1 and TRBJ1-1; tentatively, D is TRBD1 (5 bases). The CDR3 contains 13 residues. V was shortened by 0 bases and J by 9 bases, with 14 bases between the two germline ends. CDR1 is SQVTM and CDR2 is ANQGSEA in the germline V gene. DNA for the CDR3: TGCAGCGTTGAAGATGAGGAACAGGCAAAAGCTTTCTTT. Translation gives CSVEDEEQAKAFF.

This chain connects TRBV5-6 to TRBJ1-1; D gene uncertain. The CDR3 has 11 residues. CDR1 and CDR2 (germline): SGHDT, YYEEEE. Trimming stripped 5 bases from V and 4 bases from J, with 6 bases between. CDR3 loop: CASSLSTEAFF. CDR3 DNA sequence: TGTGCCAGCAGTCTTAGCACTGAAGCTTTCTTT.

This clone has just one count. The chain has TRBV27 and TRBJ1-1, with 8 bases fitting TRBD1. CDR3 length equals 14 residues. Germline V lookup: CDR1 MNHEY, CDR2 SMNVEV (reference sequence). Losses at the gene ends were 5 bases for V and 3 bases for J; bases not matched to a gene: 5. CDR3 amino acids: CASSAGQEDTEAFF. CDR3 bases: TGTGCCAGCAGTGCGGGACAGGAGGACACTGAAGCTTTCTTT.

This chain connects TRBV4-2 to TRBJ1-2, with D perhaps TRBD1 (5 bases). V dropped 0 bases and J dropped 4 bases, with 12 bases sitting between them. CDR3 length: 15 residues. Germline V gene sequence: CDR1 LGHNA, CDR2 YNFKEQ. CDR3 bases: TGTGCCAGCAGCCAAGAGGACAAGGCCCTCTATGGCTACACCTTC. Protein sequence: CASSQEDKALYGYTF.

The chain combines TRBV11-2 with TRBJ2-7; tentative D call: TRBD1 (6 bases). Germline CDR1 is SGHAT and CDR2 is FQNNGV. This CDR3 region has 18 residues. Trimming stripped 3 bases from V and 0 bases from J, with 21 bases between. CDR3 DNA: TGTGCCAGCAGCTTTTCCATAACAGGGTTCGGAAGCTCCTACGAGCAGTACTTC. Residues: CASSFSITGFGSSYEQYF.

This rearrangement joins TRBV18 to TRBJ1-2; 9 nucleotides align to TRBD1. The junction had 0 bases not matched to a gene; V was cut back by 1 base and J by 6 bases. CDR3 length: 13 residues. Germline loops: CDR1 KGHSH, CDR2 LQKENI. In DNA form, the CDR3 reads TGTGCCAGCTCACCACGGGACAGGGATGGCTACACCTTC. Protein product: CASSPRDRDGYTF.

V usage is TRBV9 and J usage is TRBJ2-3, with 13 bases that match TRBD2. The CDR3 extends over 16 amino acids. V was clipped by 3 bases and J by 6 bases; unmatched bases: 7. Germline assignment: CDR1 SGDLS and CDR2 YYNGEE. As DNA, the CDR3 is TGTGCCAGCAGCGGGTCCGGGACTAGCGGGGCGGATACGCAGTATTTT. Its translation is CASSGSGTSGADTQYF.

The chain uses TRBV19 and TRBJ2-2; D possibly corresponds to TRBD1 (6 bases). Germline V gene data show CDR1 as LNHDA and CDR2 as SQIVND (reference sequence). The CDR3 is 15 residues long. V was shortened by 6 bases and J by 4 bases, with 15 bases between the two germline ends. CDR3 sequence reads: CASRNTGRGTGELFF. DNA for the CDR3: TGTGCCAGTAGGAATACAGGGCGAGGCACCGGGGAGCTGTTTTTT.

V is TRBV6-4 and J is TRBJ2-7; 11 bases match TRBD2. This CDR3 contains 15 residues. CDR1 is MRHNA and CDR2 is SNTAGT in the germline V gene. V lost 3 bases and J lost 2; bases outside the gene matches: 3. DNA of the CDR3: TGTGCCAGCAGTGAACTAGCGGGAGCCCCCTACGAGCAGTACTTC. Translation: CASSELAGAPYEQYF.